Listed below are T cell receptor beta chains from one sample, sequenced in a study of CD8 T cells in ankylosing spondylitis. TCRdb fed the 5' RACE reads into MiXCR, producing one record per CDR3 protein. Here the sample spans approximately 240,000 distinct CDR3 sequences, around 25% being singletons. Sequenced material: blood, either unsorted or a sorted T cell fraction (not recorded which). Receptors were obtained from a male donor with ankylosing spondylitis or in good health (not recorded which). Both conserved end residues are part of each CDR3. Fields, in order: D gene, V gene, clone size, J gene, CDR3 DNA, CDR3 protein. D genes are given only for firm matches. The size field is filled for only some rows; it gives once, few, many or a size class.

D gene: TRBD1
V gene: TRBV5-5
clone size: -
J gene: TRBJ2-5
CDR3 DNA: TGTGCCAGCAGCTCGACAGGGTGGGGAGAGACCCAGTACTTC
CDR3 protein: CASSSTGWGETQYF

D gene: -
V gene: TRBV6-5
clone size: few
J gene: TRBJ2-5
CDR3 DNA: TGTGCCAGCAGTTACTCCCGGGACATACAAGAGACCCAGTACTTC
CDR3 protein: CASSYSRDIQETQYF

D gene: TRBD1
V gene: TRBV6-1
clone size: -
J gene: TRBJ1-1
CDR3 DNA: TGTGCCAGCAACCAATGGGACAGGGCGGGGTTCACTGAAGCTTTCTTT
CDR3 protein: CASNQWDRAGFTEAFF

D gene: TRBD1
V gene: TRBV14
clone size: -
J gene: TRBJ2-5
CDR3 DNA: TGTGCCAGCAGCCACCTCAGGGGGCTCGGAGAGACCCAGTACTTC
CDR3 protein: CASSHLRGLGETQYF

D gene: -
V gene: TRBV12-3/TRBV12-4
clone size: -
J gene: TRBJ2-7
CDR3 DNA: TGTGCCAGCAGGGGCCCGGGCGGGTACTCCTACGAGCAGTACTTC
CDR3 protein: CASRGPGGYSYEQYF

D gene: -
V gene: TRBV27
clone size: -
J gene: TRBJ1-3
CDR3 DNA: TGTGCCAGCACCCCCGGCTCGGGAAGAGCCTCTGGAAACACCATATATTTT
CDR3 protein: CASTPGSGRASGNTIYF

D gene: TRBD2
V gene: TRBV29-1
clone size: few
J gene: TRBJ2-7
CDR3 DNA: TGCAGCGTTGGCTTGAGCGGGGGCCGCTACGAGCAGTACTTC
CDR3 protein: CSVGLSGGRYEQYF

D gene: TRBD2
V gene: TRBV7-2
clone size: many
J gene: TRBJ2-2
CDR3 DNA: TGTGCCAGCAGCCCAACTAGCGTCACCGGGGAGCTGTTTTTT
CDR3 protein: CASSPTSVTGELFF

D gene: -
V gene: TRBV9
clone size: -
J gene: TRBJ2-3
CDR3 DNA: TGTGCCAGCAGCGTAGTAAGGGGGGGCCTGGATACGCAGTATTTT
CDR3 protein: CASSVVRGGLDTQYF

D gene: TRBD1
V gene: TRBV10-3
clone size: -
J gene: TRBJ2-2
CDR3 DNA: TGTGCCACCCACCGGGACAGGGACACCGGGGAGCTGTTTTTT
CDR3 protein: CATHRDRDTGELFF

D gene: -
V gene: TRBV20-1
clone size: -
J gene: TRBJ2-7
CDR3 DNA: TGCAGTGCTAGAAAAAATCTAGGAGTCTACGAGCAGTACTTC
CDR3 protein: CSARKNLGVYEQYF

D gene: TRBD1
V gene: TRBV20-1
clone size: many
J gene: TRBJ1-1
CDR3 DNA: TGCAGTGCTAGGGAATCCGGGACAGGTAACACTGAAGCTTTCTTT
CDR3 protein: CSARESGTGNTEAFF

D gene: -
V gene: TRBV7-9
clone size: few
J gene: TRBJ2-3
CDR3 DNA: TGTGCCAGCAGCCCAACCAGCGTTGGTACGCAGTATTTT
CDR3 protein: CASSPTSVGTQYF

D gene: -
V gene: TRBV5-5
clone size: many
J gene: TRBJ2-3
CDR3 DNA: TGTGCCAGCTCCTTCTCGAGCACAGATACGCAGTATTTT
CDR3 protein: CASSFSSTDTQYF